The 7 T cell receptor beta chains below come from one sample, sequenced in a study of multiple sclerosis patients with progressive multifocal leukoencephalopathy. Only in-frame clones appear in the TCRdb table, and some are missing; sequencing was by immunoSEQ multiplex PCR. The sample consists of roughly 34,000 clones, around 91% of them appearing once. The time point: before natalizumab initiation. Source material: PBMCs. The receptors were gathered from a human donor with multiple sclerosis.

The chain is built from TRBV7-8 and TRBJ2-7; 10 bases match TRBD2. The CDR3 covers 15 residues. J lost 3 bases, V lost 1 base, and 3 bases had no gene match. Germline CDR1 and CDR2: SGHVS and FQNEAQ. CDR3 nucleotides: TGTGCCAGCAGCTTAGGCACTAGCGGGGTCTACGAGCAGTACTTC. Translating it yields CASSLGTSGVYEQYF.

This clone turned up a few times. One end of the junction fails to match germline, which may point to a read error. The chain is built from TRBV9 and TRBJ1-2; possibly TRBD1 for D (5 bases). Germline CDR1 reads SGDLS; CDR2 reads YYNGEE. The CDR3 has 16 residues. The CDR3 DNA sequence: TGTGCCAGCAGCGTAGTCCCAGGGCCGATGGACTACGGCTACACCTTC. This codes for CASSVVPGPMDYGYTF.

This clone has only one observation. This rearrangement joins TRBV19 to TRBJ2-7; tentative D call: TRBD2 (5 bases). V lost 3 bases and J lost 4, with 13 bases in between. This CDR3 has 14 residues. Germline CDR1 reads LNHDA; CDR2 reads SQIVND (reference sequence). The CDR3 loop is CASSMGLRDYEQYF. CDR3 DNA sequence: TGTGCCAGTAGTATGGGCCTTCGGGATTACGAGCAGTACTTC.

The chain employs TRBV5-1 and TRBJ2-1; D is perhaps TRBD2 (5 bases). Germline CDR1 SGHRS, CDR2 YFSETQ. V gave up 5 bases and J gave up 5 bases, with 14 bases separating them. The CDR3 is 14 amino acids. CDR3 DNA sequence: TGCGCCAGCAGTTGGGAACTAGGCCACAATGAGCAGTTCTTC. Its protein is CASSWELGHNEQFF. Supplemented by reference TRBV5-1 and TRBJ2-1, the full variable domain reads KAGVTQTPRYLIKTRGQQVTLSCSPISGHRSVSWYQQTPGQGLQFLFEYFSETQRNKGNFPGRFSGRQFSNSRSEMNVSTLELGDSALYLCASSWELGHNEQFFGPGTRLTVL.

The chain links TRBV5-1 to TRBJ1-2; D perhaps matches TRBD1 (5 bases). This CDR3 contains 14 residues. Germline-derived CDR1 and CDR2 are SGHRS and YFSETQ. V was clipped by 0 bases and J by 8 bases, with 14 bases between them. CDR3 DNA sequence: TGCGCCAGCAGCTTGGATAGGGGCACCGAGGGCTACACCTTC. This codes for CASSLDRGTEGYTF.

The genes are TRBV5-8 and TRBJ2-1, with D perhaps TRBD2 (6 bases). V was clipped by 6 bases and J by 6 bases, with 22 bases between them. CDR1 is SGHTS and CDR2 is YDEGEE in the germline V gene. CDR3 length: 16 residues. The CDR3 coding sequence is TGTGCCAGCACCGTGGGCCTAGCGCTACGGATCAATGAGCAGTTCTTC. It translates to CASTVGLALRINEQFF.

The V call is TRBV27, the J call TRBJ2-3; D ambiguous. CDR1 and CDR2 (germline): MNHEY, SMNVEV (reference sequence). This CDR3 is built from 11 residues. Trimming took 5 bases from V and 3 from J, leaving 3 bases between them. The CDR3 spells CASSVTDTQYF. In DNA, the CDR3 is TGTGCCAGCAGTGTGACAGATACGCAGTATTTT.